This entry is about one TCR beta chain. The antigen is undetermined. These data belong to a study of siplizumab effects on memory and regulatory T cells. Broader study findings: Of the alloreactive clones, only a minor fraction mapped to unstimulated subsets.

The CDR3 length is 15 residues. V lost 5 bases to trimming and J lost 0 bases, with 11 bases between them. Germline V gives CDR1 SGHTA, CDR2 FQGTGA. Every sample had 95,000 to 100,000 of its TCR templates assayed. Produced via immunoSEQ multiplex PCR; TCRdb's table is partial and in-frame only. The sample carries fewer than 130,000 clones, just under 95% recorded once. The chain uses TRBV7-3 and TRBJ2-1, with TRBD2 as a possible D gene (5 bases). What was sequenced was CD4+ T cells sorted from blood. This receptor was obtained from a human donor in good health. The CDR3, as DNA: TGTGCCAGCAGCCCTCTGGGGAGCTCCTACAATGAGCAGTTCTTC. Its translation: CASSPLGSSYNEQFF.